This is a list of T cell receptor beta chains from one sample in a study of T cell changes during pregnancy in multiple sclerosis. Measured with immunoSEQ multiplex PCR; TCRdb has only the in-frame clones, and not every one. Of roughly 40,000 clones listed, around 93% are singletons. The source was CD4+ T cells from peripheral blood mononuclear cells, collected after pregnancy. Every receptor here comes from a female donor with multiple sclerosis, enrolled in a pregnancy study. Both conserved end residues are part of each CDR3. A D gene is named only where the DNA matches it firmly. Clone sizes are given selectively: once, few, many, or a class where the clone is expanded.

J gene: TRBJ2-5; clone size: -; V gene: TRBV5-4; D gene: TRBD1; CDR3 length: 16; CDR3 protein: CASSLGTGTLGETQYF; CDR3 DNA: TGTGCCAGCAGCTTGGGGACAGGGACGCTCGGGGAGACCCAGTACTTC
J gene: TRBJ1-2; clone size: once; V gene: TRBV6-1; D gene: TRBD1; CDR3 length: 15; CDR3 protein: CASSERTGGFYGYTF; CDR3 DNA: TGTGCCAGCAGTGAAAGGACAGGGGGCTTCTATGGCTACACCTTC
J gene: TRBJ2-3; clone size: -; V gene: TRBV21-1; D gene: -; CDR3 length: 16; CDR3 protein: CASSKGGQGGTDTQYF; CDR3 DNA: TGTGCCAGCAGCAAAGGGGGACAGGGGGGCACAGATACGCAGTATTTT
J gene: TRBJ1-2; clone size: -; V gene: TRBV6-1; D gene: -; CDR3 length: 14; CDR3 protein: CASRSGQNNYGYTF; CDR3 DNA: TGTGCCAGCCGCTCGGGACAAAATAACTATGGCTACACCTTC
J gene: TRBJ2-5; clone size: -; V gene: TRBV19; D gene: -; CDR3 length: 13; CDR3 protein: CASSIDRQETQYF; CDR3 DNA: TGTGCCAGTAGTATAGACAGGCAAGAGACCCAGTACTTC
J gene: TRBJ2-4; clone size: -; V gene: TRBV6-1; D gene: -; CDR3 length: 23; CDR3 protein: CASSETYLRDMASYMRAKNIQYF; CDR3 DNA: TGTGCCAGCAGTGAAACCTACCTCCGGGACATGGCCTCTTATATGAGAGCCAAAAACATTCAGTACTTC
J gene: TRBJ2-7; clone size: -; V gene: TRBV6-5; D gene: -; CDR3 length: 15; CDR3 protein: CASTLGRGSSYEQYF; CDR3 DNA: TGTGCCAGCACCCTAGGCCGGGGATCTTCCTACGAGCAGTACTTC
J gene: TRBJ2-7; clone size: -; V gene: TRBV5-4; D gene: TRBD1; CDR3 length: 15; CDR3 protein: CASSPRQGISYEQYF; CDR3 DNA: TGTGCCAGCAGCCCTAGACAGGGGATCTCCTACGAGCAGTACTTC
J gene: TRBJ1-1; clone size: -; V gene: TRBV5-5; D gene: -; CDR3 length: 14; CDR3 protein: CASSFGRVNTEAFF; CDR3 DNA: TGTGCCAGCAGCTTTGGCAGGGTGAACACTGAAGCTTTCTTT
J gene: TRBJ1-2; clone size: -; V gene: TRBV5-4; D gene: -; CDR3 length: 15; CDR3 protein: CASSLVGGSAGGYTF; CDR3 DNA: TGTGCCAGCAGCTTGGTGGGGGGATCGGCGGGAGGCTACACCTTC
J gene: TRBJ1-2; clone size: -; V gene: TRBV30; D gene: -; CDR3 length: 14; CDR3 protein: CAWSQTDLGYGYTF; CDR3 DNA: TGTGCCTGGAGTCAAACAGACCTCGGCTATGGCTACACCTTC
J gene: TRBJ2-5; clone size: -; V gene: TRBV7-2; D gene: -; CDR3 length: 15; CDR3 protein: CASSLVSKGAETQYF; CDR3 DNA: TGTGCCAGCAGCTTAGTGTCTAAAGGAGCAGAGACCCAGTACTTC
J gene: TRBJ2-3; clone size: -; V gene: TRBV19; D gene: TRBD2; CDR3 length: 15; CDR3 protein: CASSMGLVGTDTQYF; CDR3 DNA: TGTGCCAGTAGTATGGGACTAGTGGGGACAGATACGCAGTATTTT
J gene: TRBJ1-1; clone size: -; V gene: TRBV5-4; D gene: TRBD1; CDR3 length: 14; CDR3 protein: CASSLEQGWTEAFF; CDR3 DNA: TGTGCCAGCAGCTTGGAACAGGGGTGGACTGAAGCTTTCTTT
J gene: TRBJ2-5; clone size: -; V gene: TRBV10-1; D gene: TRBD1; CDR3 length: 14; CDR3 protein: CASSERTGQETQYF; CDR3 DNA: TGCGCCAGCAGTGAAAGGACAGGCCAAGAGACCCAGTACTTC
J gene: TRBJ2-5; clone size: -; V gene: TRBV29-1; D gene: TRBD2; CDR3 length: 14; CDR3 protein: CSGTTSGGTETQYF; CDR3 DNA: TGCAGCGGCACGACTAGCGGGGGAACAGAGACCCAGTACTTC
J gene: TRBJ1-1; clone size: -; V gene: TRBV15; D gene: -; CDR3 length: 15; CDR3 protein: CATSRDGVTGTEAFF; CDR3 DNA: TGTGCCACCAGCAGAGATGGGGTAACGGGGACTGAAGCTTTCTTT
J gene: TRBJ1-2; clone size: -; V gene: TRBV27; D gene: -; CDR3 length: 14; CDR3 protein: CASRLRGGNYGYTF; CDR3 DNA: TGTGCCAGCAGATTGCGGGGGGGAAACTATGGCTACACCTTC